This TCR beta chain was profiled in a study of cytomegalovirus exposure and HLA in healthy donors. V was clipped by 0 bases and J by 9 bases; unmatched bases: 4. Germline-derived CDR1 and CDR2 are MGHRA and YSYEKL. This CDR3 has 13 residues. In the PCR, 60 Vbeta and 13 Jbeta primers were used. As originally analysed: In a later analysis, some 10 million of 75 million to 85 million unique beta chains occurred in at least two donors. Generated by immunoSEQ multiplex PCR, the TCRdb table keeps only in-frame clones and is missing some. V, J and clone size are those of that table, while D and trimming were read from the DNA. The sample table includes 200,000 to 250,000 clones.

The TCR was taken from a woman in her 30s in good health and CMV-seropositive. Sequencing was carried out using PBMCs. The V and J genes are TRBV4-1 and TRBJ2-7; 8 bases fit TRBD1. CDR3 DNA: TGCGCCAGCAGCCAAGATGGCGGGACAGGGCAGTACTTC. Translation gives CASSQDGGTGQYF.